Shown below are 16 T cell receptor beta chains from a single sample sequenced in a study of cytomegalovirus exposure and HLA in healthy donors. In the PCR, 60 Vbeta and 13 Jbeta primers were used. The assay was immunoSEQ multiplex PCR, and TCRdb's table has in-frame clones only and misses some. The sample lists 150,000 to 200,000 clones, about 73% occurring once. The specimen was PBMCs. These receptor sequences come from a woman in her forties or fifties in good health and CMV-seropositive.

The genes are TRBV6-6 and TRBJ2-3, with D unclear. The CDR3 is made up of 12 amino acids. Trimming took 2 bases from V and 10 from J, leaving 10 bases between them. Germline CDR1 MNHNY, CDR2 SVGAGI (reference sequence). The CDR3 spells CASSYVEAAQYF. As DNA, the CDR3 is TGTGCCAGCAGTTACGTCGAGGCGGCGCAGTATTTT.

The rearrangement uses TRBV15 and TRBJ2-3; a possible D gene is TRBD1 (6 bases). The CDR3 is 14 amino acids. V shed 5 bases and J shed 5 bases, with 14 bases lying between them. Germline V CDR1 and CDR2: LNHNV, YYDKDF (reference sequence). The chain's CDR3 is CATSRRQGRDTQYF. CDR3 DNA: TGTGCCACCAGCCGCCGGCAGGGGAGAGATACGCAGTATTTT.

The chain recombines TRBV27 with TRBJ2-1; TRBD2 aligns across 7 bases. V lost 6 bases, J lost 7 bases, and 9 bases stayed unmatched. The CDR3 totals 14 residues. The germline V gene encodes CDR1 MNHEY and CDR2 SMNVEV (reference sequence). CDR3 amino acids: CASSLDGGWNEQFF. The CDR3 coding sequence is TGTGCCAGCAGCCTAGACGGGGGGTGGAATGAGCAGTTCTTC.

V and J are TRBV6-6 and TRBJ2-7; 10 positions agree with TRBD2. The germline V gene has CDR1 MNHNY and CDR2 SVGAGI (reference sequence). The V segment lost 10 bases and the J segment 5 bases; nucleotides outside the gene matches: 11. The CDR3 contains 14 residues. CDR3 in amino acids: CATTLGLAGDEQYF. The CDR3, as DNA: TGTGCCACTACCCTGGGGCTAGCGGGAGACGAGCAGTACTTC.

V is TRBV4-2 and J is TRBJ1-5; D gene uncertain. With 1 base removed from V and 4 bases from J, the gap between germline ends came to 11 bases. CDR1 is LGHNA, CDR2 YNFKEQ, per germline. The CDR3 is 15 residues long. This chain's CDR3 is CASSQGMEFNQPQHF. For the CDR3, the DNA is TGTGCCAGCAGCCAAGGAATGGAGTTTAATCAGCCCCAGCATTTT.

This clone has only a few counts. The chain has TRBV9 and TRBJ2-3; D may be TRBD1 (5 bases). This CDR3 contains 16 residues. The V gene lost 1 base and the J gene lost 0 bases, with 12 bases spanning the gap. Germline lookup yields CDR1 SGDLS and CDR2 YYNGEE. The CDR3 coding sequence is TGTGCCAGCAGCGTAAGGGGCTCCTACAGCACAGATACGCAGTATTTT. It translates to CASSVRGSYSTDTQYF.

This chain links TRBV6-4 with TRBJ2-5; TRBD1 agrees at 10 bases. Germline-derived CDR1 and CDR2 are MRHNA and SNTAGT. With 5 bases clipped from V and 5 bases from J, the junction kept 2 bases outside the gene matches. This CDR3 is built from 13 residues. The chain's CDR3 is CASSRDRGETQYF. CDR3 bases: TGTGCCAGCAGTCGGGACAGGGGCGAGACCCAGTACTTC.

V is TRBV27 and J is TRBJ1-2; D perhaps matches TRBD1 (6 bases). The CDR3 contains 16 residues. V was cut by 4 bases and J by 8 bases, with 23 bases left in between. The germline CDR1 and CDR2 sequences are MNHEY and SMNVEV (reference sequence). CDR3 residues: CASSSPGGGASGGYTF. In DNA form, the CDR3 reads TGTGCCAGCAGTTCCCCCGGGGGGGGCGCTTCGGGGGGCTACACCTTC.

The V call is TRBV7-3, the J call TRBJ1-1, with 9 positions matching TRBD1. The CDR3 extends over 14 amino acids. Germline V gene data show CDR1 as SGHTA and CDR2 as FQGTGA. Germline trimming cut 6 bases from V and 4 bases from J; bases unmatched to any gene: 6. The CDR3 region has the DNA TGTGCCAGCAGACCCGGGACAGGGTCCACTGAAGCTTTCTTT. Its translation: CASRPGTGSTEAFF.

The chain joins TRBV11-2 to TRBJ1-2; D may be TRBD1 (6 bases). V lost 5 bases and J lost 8, with 15 bases in between. Germline V CDR1 and CDR2: SGHAT, FQNNGV. This CDR3 has 13 amino acids. CDR3 region: CASSQGRRGGYTF. CDR3 sequence (DNA): TGTGCCAGCAGCCAAGGGAGAAGGGGGGGCTACACCTTC.

The genes are TRBV9 and TRBJ2-7, with TRBD2 matching over 7 bases. V lost 0 bases to trimming and J lost 0 bases; unmatched junction nucleotides: 6. Germline values: CDR1 SGDLS, CDR2 YYNGEE. This CDR3 has 16 residues. CDR3 bases: TGTGCCAGCAGCGTAGGCGGGGGAAGATCCTCCTACGAGCAGTACTTC. Protein product: CASSVGGGRSSYEQYF.

This clone was counted a few times. The chain uses TRBV18 and TRBJ1-5; D remains ambiguous. Trimming cost V 2 bases and J 7 bases, with 9 bases left between them. Germline V gene data show CDR1 as KGHSH and CDR2 as LQKENI. This CDR3 region has 13 residues. In nucleotides, the CDR3 is TGTGCCAGCTCACCAGCCCTGGAGCAGCCCCAGCATTTT. Its translation is CASSPALEQPQHF.

The chain couples TRBV2 to TRBJ1-5; D perhaps matches TRBD1 (5 bases). The CDR3 contains 15 residues. Between the trimmed V and J ends, which lost 1 base and 0 bases, there was a span of 7 bases. Germline V CDR1 and CDR2: SNHLY, FYNNEI. CDR3 DNA: TGTGCCAGCAGTGAAGGGACATCTAGCAATCAGCCCCAGCATTTT. Amino acid sequence: CASSEGTSSNQPQHF.

The V call is TRBV2, the J call TRBJ2-2, with 12 bases lining up with TRBD1. Germline assignment: CDR1 SNHLY and CDR2 FYNNEI. The CDR3 totals 15 residues. Trimming removed 7 bases from V and 5 bases from J; junction bases left unmatched: 5. As DNA, the CDR3 is TGTGCCAGCAAAGGGACAGGGGGCTGGACCGGGGAGCTGTTTTTT. Encoded protein: CASKGTGGWTGELFF.

The chain has TRBV5-1 and TRBJ2-3; 9 nucleotides agree with TRBD2. The V and J ends lost 2 bases and 6 bases, in that order; junction bases with no gene match: 16. The V gene's germline CDR1 is SGHRS and CDR2 YFSETQ. CDR3 length: 18 amino acids. CDR3 residues: CASSLVDAGRGGPDTQYF. The CDR3 nucleotides read TGCGCCAGCAGCTTAGTGGACGCGGGGCGGGGGGGCCCTGATACGCAGTATTTT.

The chain recombines TRBV10-3 with TRBJ1-2; 9 bases line up with TRBD1. J was trimmed by 6 bases and V by 6 bases; bases with no gene match: 8. The CDR3 covers 14 residues. The V gene's germline CDR1 is ENHRY and CDR2 SYGVKD. The CDR3 is CAIRIGQGLNGYTF. The CDR3 bases are TGTGCCATCAGAATTGGACAGGGGCTGAATGGCTACACCTTC.